Presented here are 21 T cell receptor beta chains from one specimen sequenced in a study of a mutant IDH1 vaccine in newly diagnosed glioma. The antigens these receptors bind are not known. Repertoires were generated with immunoSEQ multiplex PCR, while TCRdb's copy carries only in-frame clones and drops some. The sample holds 40,000 or so clones, approximately 93% seen once. Specified time point: week 5, during vaccination. Each dose of the vaccine consisted of 300 ug of mutant IDH1 20-mer peptide, with topical imiquimod. The sequenced sample was PBMCs, obtained from a glioma patient whose treatment included an IDH1 peptide vaccine. All receptors derive from a man aged 45-60 years with glioma.

The chain joins TRBV25-1 to TRBJ2-2; D gene ambiguous. V was clipped by 1 base and J by 1 base, with 7 bases between them. This CDR3 region has 15 residues. CDR1 is MGHDK and CDR2 is SYGVNS in the germline V gene. The CDR3 protein is CASSESQRNTGELFF. The DNA for the CDR3 is TGTGCCAGCAGTGAATCTCAGAGGAACACCGGGGAGCTGTTTTTT.

The gene calls are TRBV6-1 and TRBJ2-2, with a tentative D call TRBD2 (5 bases). Germline V gene data show CDR1 as MNHNS and CDR2 as SASEGT. Trimming stripped 0 bases from V and 4 bases from J, with 21 bases between. The CDR3 extends over 19 amino acids. CDR3 nucleotides: TGTGCCAGCAGTGAAGCGGTCGTGGGAGCGACTTATGGCACCGGGGAGCTGTTTTTT. Encoded protein: CASSEAVVGATYGTGELFF.

The chain couples TRBV6-5 to TRBJ2-5; 7 bases are a match to TRBD1. The CDR3 loop spans 14 amino acids. Germline V gene lookup returns CDR1 MNHEY and CDR2 SVGAGI. The ends lost 6 bases at V and 5 bases at J; junction bases unmatched: 9. As DNA, the CDR3 is TGTGCCAGCAGCTCTGGACAGGTTGGGGAGACCCAGTACTTC. This encodes CASSSGQVGETQYF.

The chain recombines TRBV15 with TRBJ1-5; D remains unclear. This CDR3 comprises 16 residues. V dropped 8 bases and J dropped 2 bases, with 19 bases sitting between them. The germline V gene encodes CDR1 LNHNV and CDR2 YYDKDF (reference sequence). The CDR3, as DNA: TGTGCCACCTCGGGAGCCTATGTATATGGCAATCAGCCCCAGCATTTT. Encoded protein: CATSGAYVYGNQPQHF.

This chain joins TRBV5-1 and TRBJ1-1, with D unclear. This CDR3 contains 14 residues. In germline, CDR1 is SGHRS, CDR2 YFSETQ. The V and J ends lost 0 bases and 1 base respectively, with 7 bases between them. Written as DNA, the CDR3 is TGCGCCAGCAGCTTGGAGAACAAGAACACTGAAGCTTTCTTT. Encoded protein: CASSLENKNTEAFF. Together with reference TRBV5-1 and TRBJ1-1, the CDR3 gives the full variable domain: KAGVTQTPRYLIKTRGQQVTLSCSPISGHRSVSWYQQTPGQGLQFLFEYFSETQRNKGNFPGRFSGRQFSNSRSEMNVSTLELGDSALYLCASSLENKNTEAFFGQGTRLTVV.

CDR3 DNA: TGTGCCAGCGGGCAGAACTATGGCTACACCTTC. Translation gives CASGQNYGYTF. V is TRBV9 and J is TRBJ1-2, with D uncertain. V lost 7 bases to trimming and J lost 2 bases, with 6 bases between them. This CDR3 is built from 11 residues. Germline V lookup: CDR1 SGDLS, CDR2 YYNGEE.

The sample holds one count of this clone. DNA for the CDR3: TGTGCCAGCAGTGAAGCAGGGCCGAGTAGCAATCAGCCCCAGCATTTT. Protein: CASSEAGPSSNQPQHF. V gene TRBV2 combines with J gene TRBJ1-5; D remains ambiguous. Germline loops: CDR1 SNHLY, CDR2 FYNNEI. Trimming stripped 0 bases from V and 0 bases from J, with 9 bases between. The CDR3 has 16 amino acids.

The table lists this clone with a count of one. The genes are TRBV30 and TRBJ2-5, with D uncertain. V lost 0 bases and J 4 bases, leaving 9 bases between the germline ends. Germline CDR1 is GTSNPN and CDR2 is SVGIG (reference sequence). The CDR3 runs to 13 residues. In DNA, the CDR3 is TGTGCCTGGAGTGTCGGGTATCGAGAGACCCAGTACTTC. It is translated as CAWSVGYRETQYF.

The sample holds one count of this clone. V usage is TRBV19 and J usage is TRBJ2-7, with TRBD1 identical over 7 bases. V lost 4 bases, J lost 3 bases, and 6 bases stayed unmatched. This CDR3 has 14 amino acids. Looked up from germline, CDR1 is LNHDA and CDR2 is SQIVND (reference sequence). The CDR3 DNA follows: TGTGCCAGTAGTAACCGGTCAGGGGGCTACGAGCAGTACTTC. The encoded protein is CASSNRSGGYEQYF.

The chain joins TRBV25-1 to TRBJ1-4; TRBD1 is a possible D gene (6 bases). The CDR3 sequence is 17 residues long. Trimming left V 1 base short and J 0 bases short, with 12 bases between. The germline V gene has CDR1 MGHDK and CDR2 SYGVNS. Here the CDR3 DNA reads TGTGCCAGCAGTGAATTGGGCAGGGGTTCAACTAATGAAAAACTGTTTTTT. Protein: CASSELGRGSTNEKLFF.

The rearrangement links TRBV5-6 to TRBJ2-7; 7 bases fit TRBD1. The CDR3 runs 13 residues. Losses at the gene ends were 0 bases for V and 6 bases for J; bases not matched to a gene: 3. Germline-derived CDR1 and CDR2 are SGHDT and YYEEEE. The CDR3 DNA reads TGTGCCAGCAGCTTGGCCAACAGGGGCGAGCAGTACTTC. Translation: CASSLANRGEQYF. The whole variable domain, remainder taken from reference TRBV5-6 and TRBJ2-7, is DAGVTQSPTHLIKTRGQQVTLRCSPKSGHDTVSWYQQALGQGPQFIFQYYEEEERQRGNFPDRFSGHQFPNYSSELNVNALLLGDSALYLCASSLANRGEQYFGPGTRLTVT.

This clone was recorded only once. The chain employs TRBV6-5 and TRBJ1-6; 7 bases map to TRBD1. Germline V gives CDR1 MNHEY, CDR2 SVGAGI. The J segment lost 7 bases and the V segment lost 0 bases, leaving 0 bases of the junction unmatched. The CDR3 contains 14 residues. The DNA for the CDR3 is TGTGCCAGCAGTTACTCAGGGGGCAATTCACCCCTCCACTTT. It specifies CASSYSGGNSPLHF.

The rearrangement uses TRBV30 and TRBJ1-6, with D perhaps TRBD1 (6 bases). Germline V lookup: CDR1 GTSNPN, CDR2 SVGIG (reference sequence). With 4 bases removed from V and 3 bases from J, the gap between germline ends came to 13 bases. CDR3 length: 15 residues. The CDR3: CAWIHDRSYNSPLHF. In DNA form, the CDR3 reads TGTGCCTGGATCCACGACAGGAGCTATAATTCACCCCTCCACTTT.

This clone appeared once. The J gene is TRBJ2-7, the V gene TRBV4-1; TRBD2 is a possible D gene (6 bases). The CDR3 runs 15 residues. V was trimmed by 0 bases and J by 3 bases, leaving 12 bases between them. Germline values: CDR1 MGHRA, CDR2 YSYEKL. The CDR3 loop is CASSQDRGSYYEQYF. DNA of the CDR3: TGCGCCAGCAGCCAAGACCGGGGGAGCTACTACGAGCAGTACTTC.

The chain links TRBV7-6 to TRBJ2-2, with D maybe TRBD2 (7 bases). The germline V gene encodes CDR1 SGHVS and CDR2 FNYEAQ. V was shortened by 5 bases and J by 3 bases, with 16 bases between the two germline ends. The CDR3 totals 16 residues. The chain's CDR3 is CASSPYRAGDTGELFF. The DNA for the CDR3 is TGTGCCAGCAGCCCATACAGGGCGGGGGACACCGGGGAGCTGTTTTTT.

The V call is TRBV14, the J call TRBJ1-2, with unresolved D. CDR3 size: 14 residues. Germline V CDR1 and CDR2: SGHDN, FVKESK. V lost 0 bases and J lost 7, with 12 bases in between. CDR3 sequence reads: CASSQDRRHFGYTF. The CDR3 DNA is TGTGCCAGCAGCCAAGATCGTAGGCACTTTGGCTACACCTTC.

The chain links TRBV5-5 to TRBJ1-5, with D maybe TRBD1 (6 bases). The germline gives CDR1 SGHKS, CDR2 YYEKEE (reference sequence). The CDR3 is 16 residues long. V dropped 4 bases and J dropped 3 bases, with 17 bases sitting between them. The CDR3 bases are TGTGCCAGCAGCCGGGTAGGGGGAGAAATCAATCAGCCCCAGCATTTT. It is translated as CASSRVGGEINQPQHF. Full variable domain (remainder filled in from reference TRBV5-5 and TRBJ1-5): DAGVTQSPTHLIKTRGQQVTLRCSPISGHKSVSWYQQVLGQGPQFIFQYYEKEERGRGNFPDRFSARQFPNYSSELNVNALLLGDSALYLCASSRVGGEINQPQHFGDGTRLSIL.

This clone was observed once. The chain uses TRBV5-1 and TRBJ2-7; possible D gene TRBD2, 5 bases. Trimming cost V 7 bases and J 7 bases, with 12 bases left between them. Germline-derived CDR1 and CDR2 are SGHRS and YFSETQ. The CDR3 has 11 amino acids. The CDR3 sequence is CASGQRGEQYF. CDR3 in DNA: TGCGCCAGCGGCCAACGCGGGGAGCAGTACTTC.

V and J are TRBV9 and TRBJ1-1, with D unclear. The CDR3 runs to 15 residues. Germline loops: CDR1 SGDLS, CDR2 YYNGEE. Trimming took off 0 bases at V and 0 bases at J, with 9 bases between the two ends. CDR3 coding DNA: TGTGCCAGCAGCGTAGGAGGGCACTTGAACACTGAAGCTTTCTTT. As protein: CASSVGGHLNTEAFF. The whole variable domain, remainder taken from reference TRBV9 and TRBJ1-1, is DSGVTQTPKHLITATGQRVTLRCSPRSGDLSVYWYQQSLDQGLQFLIQYYNGEERAKGNILERFSAQQFPDLHSELNLSSLELGDSALYFCASSVGGHLNTEAFFGQGTRLTVV.

The V and J genes are TRBV27 and TRBJ2-3, with D uncertain. The CDR3 has 13 residues. The germline V and J ends were trimmed by 5 bases and 6 bases, with 12 bases remaining between them. Germline CDR1 reads MNHEY; CDR2 reads SMNVEV (reference sequence). The CDR3 region is CASSTTYWDTQYF. The DNA of the CDR3 is TGTGCCAGCAGTACGACCTATTGGGATACGCAGTATTTT.

The chain uses TRBV4-1 and TRBJ2-7; D remains unclear. The CDR3 contains 15 residues. Trimming cost V 1 base and J 4 bases, with 14 bases left between them. Germline V gives CDR1 MGHRA, CDR2 YSYEKL. The CDR3 nucleotides are TGCGCCAGCAGCCAAGTATGGGGAACATCGTACGAGCAGTACTTC. It yields the protein CASSQVWGTSYEQYF.